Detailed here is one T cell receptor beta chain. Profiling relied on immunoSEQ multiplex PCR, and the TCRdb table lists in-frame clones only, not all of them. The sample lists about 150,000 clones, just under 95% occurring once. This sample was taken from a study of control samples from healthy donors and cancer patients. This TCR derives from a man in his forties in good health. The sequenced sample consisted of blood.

CDR3 residues: CASSYSAGGYTEAFF. In DNA form, the CDR3 reads TGTGCCAGCAGTTACTCGGCCGGTGGGTACACTGAAGCTTTCTTT. This chain joins TRBV6-5 and TRBJ1-1, with D uncertain. The CDR3 spans 15 residues. Germline assignment: CDR1 MNHEY and CDR2 SVGAGI. Trimming shortened V by 0 bases and J by 3 bases, and 11 bases separated the two germline ends.